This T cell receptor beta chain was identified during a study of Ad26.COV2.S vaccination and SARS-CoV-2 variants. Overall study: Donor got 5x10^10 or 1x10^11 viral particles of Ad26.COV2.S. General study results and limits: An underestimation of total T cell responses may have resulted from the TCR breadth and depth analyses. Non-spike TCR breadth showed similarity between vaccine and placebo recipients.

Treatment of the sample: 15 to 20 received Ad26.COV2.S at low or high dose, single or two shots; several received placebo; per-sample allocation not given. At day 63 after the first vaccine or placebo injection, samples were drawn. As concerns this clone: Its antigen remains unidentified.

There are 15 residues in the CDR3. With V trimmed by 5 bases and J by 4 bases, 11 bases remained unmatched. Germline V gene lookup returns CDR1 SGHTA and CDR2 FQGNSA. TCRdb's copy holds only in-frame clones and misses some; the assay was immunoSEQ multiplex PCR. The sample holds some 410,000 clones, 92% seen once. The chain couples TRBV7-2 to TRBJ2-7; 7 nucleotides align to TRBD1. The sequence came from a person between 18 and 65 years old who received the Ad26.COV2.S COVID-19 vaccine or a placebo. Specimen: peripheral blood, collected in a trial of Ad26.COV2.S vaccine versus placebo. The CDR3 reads CASSLRTGDPYEQYF. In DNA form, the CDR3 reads TGTGCCAGCAGCCTACGGACAGGAGATCCTTACGAGCAGTACTTC.